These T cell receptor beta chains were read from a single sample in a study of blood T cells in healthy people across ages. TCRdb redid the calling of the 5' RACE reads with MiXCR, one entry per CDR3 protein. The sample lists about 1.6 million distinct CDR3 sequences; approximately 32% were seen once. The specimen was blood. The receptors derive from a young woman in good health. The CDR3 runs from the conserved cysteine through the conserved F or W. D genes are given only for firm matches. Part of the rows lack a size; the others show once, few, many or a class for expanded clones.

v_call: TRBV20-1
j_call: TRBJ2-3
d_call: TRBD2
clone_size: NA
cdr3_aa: CSATTSAGWTDTQYF
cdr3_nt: TGCAGTGCTACGACTAGCGCTGGGTGGACAGATACGCAGTATTTT

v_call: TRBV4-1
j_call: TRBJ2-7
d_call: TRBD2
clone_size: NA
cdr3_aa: CASSQAGGGKPYGQYF
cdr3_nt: TGCGCCAGCAGCCAAGCCGGGGGGGGTAAGCCGTACGGGCAGTACTTC

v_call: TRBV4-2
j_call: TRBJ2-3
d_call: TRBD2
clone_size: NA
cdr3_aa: CASSQDWGGTSGGTDTQYF
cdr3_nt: TGTGCCAGCAGCCAAGATTGGGGGGGGACTAGCGGGGGAACAGATACGCAGTATTTT

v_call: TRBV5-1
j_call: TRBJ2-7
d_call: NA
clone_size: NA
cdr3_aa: CASSLAGSRSYGQYF
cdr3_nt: TGCGCCAGCAGCTTGGCCGGAAGCCGCTCCTACGGGCAGTACTTC

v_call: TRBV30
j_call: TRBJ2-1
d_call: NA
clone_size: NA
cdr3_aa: CAWSDVRDNEQFF
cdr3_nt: TGTGCCTGGAGTGACGTCCGGGACAATGAGCAGTTCTTC

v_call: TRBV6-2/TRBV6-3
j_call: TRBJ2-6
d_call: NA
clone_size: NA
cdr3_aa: CASSTIGSGANVLTF
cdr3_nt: TGTGCCAGCAGCACAATAGGCTCTGGGGCCAACGTCCTGACTTTC

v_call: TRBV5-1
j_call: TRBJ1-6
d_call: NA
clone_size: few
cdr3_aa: CASSSGAGAPNSPLHF
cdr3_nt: TGCGCCAGCAGCTCGGGGGCTGGGGCACCGAATTCACCCCTCCACTTT

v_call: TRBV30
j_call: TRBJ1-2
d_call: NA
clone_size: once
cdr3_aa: CAWSNYGPNYGYTF
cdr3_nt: TGTGCCTGGAGTAATTATGGGCCTAACTATGGCTACACCTTC

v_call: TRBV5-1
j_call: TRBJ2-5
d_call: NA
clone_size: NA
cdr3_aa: CASRNSPTYDETQYF
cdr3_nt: TGCGCCAGCAGGAACAGCCCTACGTATGACGAGACCCAGTACTTC

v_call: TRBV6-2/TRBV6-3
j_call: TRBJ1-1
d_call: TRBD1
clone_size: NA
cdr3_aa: CASSRYTGAGTEAFF
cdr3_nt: TGTGCCAGCAGTCGATACACAGGGGCGGGCACTGAAGCTTTCTTT

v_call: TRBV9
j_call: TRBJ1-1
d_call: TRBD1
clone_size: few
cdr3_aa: CASSNRDRGTEAFF
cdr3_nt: TGTGCCAGCAGCAACCGGGACAGGGGCACTGAAGCTTTCTTT

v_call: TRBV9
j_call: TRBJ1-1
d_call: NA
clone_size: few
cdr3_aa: CASSVAQATEAFF
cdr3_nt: TGTGCCAGCAGCGTCGCACAGGCCACTGAAGCTTTCTTT

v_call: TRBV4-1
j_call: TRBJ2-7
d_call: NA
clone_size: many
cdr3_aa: CASSQDPQVRRFEQYF
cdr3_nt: TGCGCCAGCAGCCAAGATCCCCAAGTCAGGCGTTTCGAGCAGTACTTC

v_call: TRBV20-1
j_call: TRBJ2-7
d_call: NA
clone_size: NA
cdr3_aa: CSAPPADEQYF
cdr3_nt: TGCAGTGCTCCGCCAGCCGACGAGCAGTACTTC

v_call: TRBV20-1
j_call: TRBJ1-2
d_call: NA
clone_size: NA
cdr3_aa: CNARVSVGGYTF
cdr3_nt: TGCAATGCTAGAGTCTCGGTCGGGGGCTACACCTTC

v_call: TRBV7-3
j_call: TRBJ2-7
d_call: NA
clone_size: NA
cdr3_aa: CASSFRPSGIVDDEQYF
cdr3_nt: TGTGCCAGCAGCTTCCGACCTTCCGGAATAGTGGACGACGAGCAGTACTTC

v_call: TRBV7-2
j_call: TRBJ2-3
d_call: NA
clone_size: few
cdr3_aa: CASSSYSPRDTQYF
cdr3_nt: TGTGCCAGCAGCTCGTATTCCCCGAGGGATACGCAGTATTTT

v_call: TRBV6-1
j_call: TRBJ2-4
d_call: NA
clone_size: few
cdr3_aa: CASSERGSGNIQYF
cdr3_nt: TGTGCCAGCAGTGAAAGGGGGAGTGGGAACATTCAGTACTTC

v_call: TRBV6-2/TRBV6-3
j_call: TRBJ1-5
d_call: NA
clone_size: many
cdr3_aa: CASSYSKAVTPQHF
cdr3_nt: TGTGCCAGCAGTTACTCGAAGGCCGTTACGCCCCAGCATTTT

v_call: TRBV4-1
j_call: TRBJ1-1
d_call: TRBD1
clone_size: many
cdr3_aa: CASSRNQGALQNTEAFF
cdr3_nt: TGCGCCAGCAGCCGAAATCAGGGGGCCCTACAGAACACTGAAGCTTTCTTT

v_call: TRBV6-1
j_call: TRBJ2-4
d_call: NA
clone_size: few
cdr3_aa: CASSELGFAKNIQYF
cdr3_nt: TGTGCCAGCAGTGAACTGGGGTTTGCCAAAAACATTCAGTACTTC

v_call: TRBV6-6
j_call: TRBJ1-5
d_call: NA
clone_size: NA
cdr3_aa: CASSRSGVGNQPQHF
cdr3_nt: TGTGCCAGCAGCCGTAGTGGCGTTGGCAATCAGCCCCAGCATTTT

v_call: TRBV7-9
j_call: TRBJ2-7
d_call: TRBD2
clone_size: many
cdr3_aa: CASSPTGTSEQYF
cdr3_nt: TGTGCCAGCAGTCCTACCGGGACTAGCGAGCAGTACTTC

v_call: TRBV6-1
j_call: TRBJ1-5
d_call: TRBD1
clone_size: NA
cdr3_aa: CASSWTTGGEQPQHF
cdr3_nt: TGTGCCAGCAGTTGGACTACAGGGGGGGAACAGCCCCAGCATTTT

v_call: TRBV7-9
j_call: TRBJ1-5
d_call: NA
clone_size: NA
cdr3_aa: CASSHPAEGNQPQHF
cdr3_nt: TGTGCCAGCAGCCATCCCGCAGAGGGAAATCAGCCCCAGCATTTT

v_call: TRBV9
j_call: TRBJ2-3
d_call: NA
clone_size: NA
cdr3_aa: CASSVDGTGADTQYF
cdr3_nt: TGTGCCAGCAGCGTAGACGGGACGGGGGCAGATACGCAGTATTTT

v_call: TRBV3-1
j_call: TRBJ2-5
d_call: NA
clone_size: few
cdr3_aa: CASSQGGLAETQYF
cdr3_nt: TGTGCCAGCAGCCAAGGGGGCCTAGCGGAGACCCAGTACTTC

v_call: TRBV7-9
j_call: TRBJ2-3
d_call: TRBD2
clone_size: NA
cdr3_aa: CASSYLTRGADTQYF
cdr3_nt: TGTGCCAGCAGCTACTTAACTCGGGGGGCAGATACGCAGTATTTT

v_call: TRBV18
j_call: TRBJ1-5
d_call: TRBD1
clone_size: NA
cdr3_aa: CASSPQDRNRPQHF
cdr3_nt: TGTGCCAGCTCACCACAGGACAGGAACAGACCCCAGCATTTT

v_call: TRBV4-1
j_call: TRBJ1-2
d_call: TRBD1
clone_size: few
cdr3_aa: CASSLLYLDRVAYGHTF
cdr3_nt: TGCGCCAGCAGCCTACTCTATCTCGACAGGGTGGCCTATGGCCACACCTTC

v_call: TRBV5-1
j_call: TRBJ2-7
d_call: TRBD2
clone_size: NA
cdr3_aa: CASSPWTSAKAYEQYF
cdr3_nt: TGCGCCAGCAGCCCATGGACTAGCGCAAAAGCCTACGAGCAGTACTTC

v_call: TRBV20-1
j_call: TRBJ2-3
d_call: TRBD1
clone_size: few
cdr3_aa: CSAPTHHRTGEADTQYF
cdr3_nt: TGCAGTGCTCCCACGCACCACAGGACAGGGGAGGCAGATACGCAGTATTTT

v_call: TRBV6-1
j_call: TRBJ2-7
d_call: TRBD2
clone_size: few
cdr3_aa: CASSEYQVVGGLPYEQYF
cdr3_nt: TGTGCCAGCAGTGAATATCAAGTAGTGGGAGGGTTACCCTACGAGCAGTACTTC

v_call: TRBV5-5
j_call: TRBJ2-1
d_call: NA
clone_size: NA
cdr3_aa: CASSLAPQETTNEQFF
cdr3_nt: TGTGCCAGCAGCTTGGCCCCACAGGAAACAACCAATGAGCAGTTCTTC

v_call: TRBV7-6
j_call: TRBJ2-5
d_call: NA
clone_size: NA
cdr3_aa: CASSLTTAPVQTQYF
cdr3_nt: TGTGCCAGCAGCTTAACGACTGCACCTGTGCAGACCCAGTACTTC

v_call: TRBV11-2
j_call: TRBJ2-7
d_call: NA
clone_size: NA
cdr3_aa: CASSGSGTVTYEQYF
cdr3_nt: TGTGCCAGCAGCGGATCCGGGACCGTAACCTACGAGCAGTACTTC

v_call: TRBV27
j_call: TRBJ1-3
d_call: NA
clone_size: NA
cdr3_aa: CASRSGNTIYF
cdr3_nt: TGTGCCAGCAGATCTGGAAACACCATATATTTT

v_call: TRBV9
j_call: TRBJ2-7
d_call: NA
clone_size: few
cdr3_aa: CASGAGGNEQYF
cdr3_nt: TGTGCCTCCGGGGCAGGAGGGAACGAGCAGTACTTC

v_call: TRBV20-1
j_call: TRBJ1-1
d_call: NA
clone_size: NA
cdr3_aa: CSAKRRGQLNTEAFF
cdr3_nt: TGCAGTGCTAAGAGGCGCGGGCAGTTGAACACTGAAGCTTTCTTT

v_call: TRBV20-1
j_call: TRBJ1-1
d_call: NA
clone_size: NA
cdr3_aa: CSAPHDGLGTEAFF
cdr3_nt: TGCAGTGCTCCCCATGACGGGTTGGGCACTGAAGCTTTCTTT

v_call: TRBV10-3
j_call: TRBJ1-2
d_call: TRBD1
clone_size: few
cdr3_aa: CASRDRDRGPNGYTF
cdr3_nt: TGTGCCTCCAGGGATCGGGACAGGGGACCTAATGGCTACACCTTC

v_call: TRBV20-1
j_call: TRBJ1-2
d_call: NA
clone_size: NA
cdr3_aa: CSARAGTHTPKPDYGYTF
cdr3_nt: TGCAGTGCTAGAGCGGGGACCCATACGCCCAAACCCGACTATGGCTACACCTTC

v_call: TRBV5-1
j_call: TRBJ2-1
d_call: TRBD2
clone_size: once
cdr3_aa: CTSSFNSGSLGEQFF
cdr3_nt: TGCACCAGCAGCTTTAATAGCGGGAGTTTGGGTGAGCAGTTCTTC

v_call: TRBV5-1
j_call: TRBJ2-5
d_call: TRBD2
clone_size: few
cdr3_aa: CASSRPRGEETQYF
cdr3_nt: TGCGCCAGCAGCCGCCCCCGGGGGGAAGAGACCCAGTACTTC

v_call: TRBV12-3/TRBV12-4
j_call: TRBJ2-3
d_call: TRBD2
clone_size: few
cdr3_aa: CASSRRRLAGFTDTQYF
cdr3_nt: TGTGCCAGCAGTCGTCGGCGACTAGCGGGGTTCACAGATACGCAGTATTTT